This T cell receptor beta chain was captured in a study of human T cells and chemical hapten exposure. About this clonotype itself: Its specificity is unknown.

Sample time point: patch test 1, 2 weeks after DPC sensitization. Specified treatment: therapeutic diphenylcyclopropenone sensitization with weekly scalp DPC. Participating donors were patients with alopecia, aged 18 to 70 years, considered appropriate candidates for DPC. Extraction of total RNA was performed on unfractionated whole blood. CDR1 and CDR2 (germline): SNHLY, FYNNEI. V was shortened by 6 bases and J by 0 bases, with 12 bases between the two germline ends. There are 16 residues in the CDR3. Notes on the study in general: The count of PT1 expanded TCRs correlated positively with patch test score. Once DPC sensitization occurred, TCRs above 1 in 1000 frequency showed no change.

One entry per CDR3 protein results from TCRdb running MiXCR on the RACE reads. The table shows tens of thousands of distinct CDR3 sequences, with roughly a tenth occurring only once. This rearrangement joins TRBV2 to TRBJ2-6; no reliable D call. The sequencing used whole blood, collected in connection with sensitization to the hapten diphenylcyclopropenone (DPC). The origin of this receptor is a woman between 45 and 60 years old with alopecia areata. Some clones in this sample may be carry-over from other donors' samples. CDR3 region: CASRALVNSGANVLTF. CDR3 sequence (DNA): TGTGCCAGCAGGGCTCTGGTCAACTCTGGGGCCAACGTCCTGACTTTC.